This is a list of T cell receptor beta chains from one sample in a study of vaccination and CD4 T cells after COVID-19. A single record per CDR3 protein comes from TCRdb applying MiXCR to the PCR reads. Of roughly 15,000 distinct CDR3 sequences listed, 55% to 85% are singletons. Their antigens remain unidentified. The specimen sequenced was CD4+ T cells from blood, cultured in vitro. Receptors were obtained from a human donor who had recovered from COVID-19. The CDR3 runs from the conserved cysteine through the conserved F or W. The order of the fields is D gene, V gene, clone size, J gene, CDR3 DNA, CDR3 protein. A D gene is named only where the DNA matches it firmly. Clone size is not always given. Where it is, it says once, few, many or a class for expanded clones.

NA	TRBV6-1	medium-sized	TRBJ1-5	TGTGCCAGCAGCCCCGGGGCCCATCAGCCCCAGCATTTT	CASSPGAHQPQHF
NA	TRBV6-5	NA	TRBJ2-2	TGTGCCAGCAGTTACTCTTTCTCAGGGACGGACACCGGGGAGCTGTTTTTT	CASSYSFSGTDTGELFF
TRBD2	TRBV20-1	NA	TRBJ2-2	TGCAGTGCACCGAGTAGCGGGAGTCCTACCGGGGAGCTGTTTTTT	CSAPSSGSPTGELFF
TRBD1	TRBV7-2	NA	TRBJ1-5	TGTGCCAGCAGCCCCCGGGGACAGGGGGAGAATCAGCCCCAGCATTTT	CASSPRGQGENQPQHF
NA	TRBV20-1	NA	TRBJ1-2	TGCAGTGCAAGCCGGGACATAAGAGGCTACACCTTC	CSASRDIRGYTF
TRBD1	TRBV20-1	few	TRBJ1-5	TGCAGTGCTTGGACAGGGGGCGGTCAGCCCCAGCATTTT	CSAWTGGGQPQHF
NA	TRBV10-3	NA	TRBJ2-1	TGTGCCATCAGGGGGGTATTGGGTCCCAGGCGGGATGAGCAGTTCTTC	CAIRGVLGPRRDEQFF
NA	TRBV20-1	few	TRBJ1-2	TGCAGTGCTAGAGATCGCGCCAAACTCAGAGCTAACTATGGCTACACCTTC	CSARDRAKLRANYGYTF
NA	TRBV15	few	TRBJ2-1	TGTGCCACCAGCAGAGCCCCCGATAGGGCGTTCTTC	CATSRAPDRAFF
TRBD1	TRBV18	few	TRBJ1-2	TGTGCCAGCTCACCCCGTACAGGGGCGGAAAACTATGGCTACACCTTC	CASSPRTGAENYGYTF
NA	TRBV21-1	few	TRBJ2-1	TGTGCCAGCAGCACACTAGCGGGGAGCCAGGATGAGCAGTTCTTC	CASSTLAGSQDEQFF
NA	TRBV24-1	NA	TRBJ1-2	TGTGCCACCCGTCCCCGGGGCTTGGACTATGGCTACACCTTC	CATRPRGLDYGYTF
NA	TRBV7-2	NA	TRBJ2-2	TGTGCCAGCAGCTTAGAATCCCCCCGAGTCACCGGGGAGCTGTTTTTT	CASSLESPRVTGELFF
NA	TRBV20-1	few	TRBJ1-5	TGCAGTGCTAGAGTCGAAGGGCGCGGTCGAAATCAGCCCCAGCATTTT	CSARVEGRGRNQPQHF
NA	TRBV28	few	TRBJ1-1	TGTGCCAGCAGCCGAACCCTGACAGTGTATGCGGCTTTCTTT	CASSRTLTVYAAFF
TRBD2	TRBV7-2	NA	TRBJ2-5	TGTGCCAGCAGCCTCCCTAGCGGGAGCTTTGTGGAGACCCAGTACTTC	CASSLPSGSFVETQYF
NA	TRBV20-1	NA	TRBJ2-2	TGCAGTGCTAGTCGTGCGGATGGGACCGGGGAGCTGTTTTTT	CSASRADGTGELFF
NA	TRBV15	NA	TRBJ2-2	TGTGCCACCAGCCCCCAGGGCCCTGTTGGCACCGGGGAGCTGTTTTTT	CATSPQGPVGTGELFF
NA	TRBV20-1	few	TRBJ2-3	TGCAGTGCTAGAGATTTGAGACTAGTGACAGATACGCAGTATTTT	CSARDLRLVTDTQYF
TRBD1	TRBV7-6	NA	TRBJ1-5	TGTGCCAGCAGCTTAGTAATGGGACAGGCAAATCAGCCCCAGCATTTT	CASSLVMGQANQPQHF
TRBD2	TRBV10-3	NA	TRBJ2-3	TGTGCCATCAGTGCCTCGGGGGGGTGGGATACGCAGTATTTT	CAISASGGWDTQYF
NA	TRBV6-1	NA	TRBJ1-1	TGTGCCAGCACCGGGACGGCGAACACTGAAGCTTTCTTT	CASTGTANTEAFF
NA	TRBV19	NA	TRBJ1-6	TGTGCCAGTAGTATTGCAGCGGAAGGTTCACCCCTCCACTTT	CASSIAAEGSPLHF
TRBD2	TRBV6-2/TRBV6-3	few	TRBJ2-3	TGTGCCAGCAGCTACTCCGGGACTAGCGCCTTGGCGCAGTATTTT	CASSYSGTSALAQYF
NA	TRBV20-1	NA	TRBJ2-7	TGCAGTGCTCAGCCCTACGAGCAGTACTTC	CSAQPYEQYF
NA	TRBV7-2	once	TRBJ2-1	TGTGCCAGCAGCCCCGTAGGGGCGCATGAGCAGTTCTTC	CASSPVGAHEQFF
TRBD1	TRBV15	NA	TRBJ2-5	TGTGCCACCAGCAGAGCCCGGGCAGGGGGAGAGACCCAGTACTTC	CATSRARAGGETQYF
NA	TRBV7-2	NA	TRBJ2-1	TGTGCCAGCAGCTTAGAACGGGGTGTATATCATGAGCAGTTCTTC	CASSLERGVYHEQFF
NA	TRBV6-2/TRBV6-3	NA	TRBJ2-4	TGTGCCAGCGTAGGTTCGGCAGCCAAAAACATTCAGTACTTC	CASVGSAAKNIQYF
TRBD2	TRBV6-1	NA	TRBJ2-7	TGTGCCAGCAAACCCGGGACTAGCGGAACCTACGAGCAGTACTTC	CASKPGTSGTYEQYF
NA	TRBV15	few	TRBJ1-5	TGTGCCACCAGCAGATCGGGTCAGCCCCAGCATTTT	CATSRSGQPQHF
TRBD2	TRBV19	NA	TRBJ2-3	TGTGCCAGTAGTCAACGACTAGCGGGGGCCACAGATACGCAGTATTTT	CASSQRLAGATDTQYF
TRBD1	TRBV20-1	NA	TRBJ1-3	TGCAGTGCGGGGGACAGTGTTTCTGGAAACACCATATATTTT	CSAGDSVSGNTIYF
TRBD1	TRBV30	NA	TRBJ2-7	TGTGCCTGGAGTGTACGCGAGACAGGGAGTTTTGGGGAGCAGTACTTC	CAWSVRETGSFGEQYF
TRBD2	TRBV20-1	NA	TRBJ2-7	TGCAGTGCTAGATCGGGGCTAGCGGGGACGGTGGGATCCTACGAGCAGTACTTC	CSARSGLAGTVGSYEQYF